This is a list of T cell receptor beta chains from one sample in a study of blood T cell dynamics during melanoma immunotherapy. Profiled with immunoSEQ multiplex PCR; TCRdb holds only in-frame clones, not every one. The sample shows roughly 12,000 clones, about 88% of them seen only once. Sequenced here: blood, sampled from a patient treated with checkpoint blockade. Every receptor here comes from a human donor with melanoma. Each CDR3 is given with its conserved first and last residue. Fields, in order: D gene, J gene, CDR3 length, V gene, clone size, CDR3 DNA, CDR3 protein. A D gene is named only where the DNA matches it firmly. Expanded clones get a size class; other rows say once, few or many, or leave the size out.

NA | TRBJ1-5 | 13 | TRBV30 | NA | TGTGCCTGGAGAGGCTCGTCAGGACAGCCCCAGCATTTT | CAWRGSSGQPQHF
TRBD1 | TRBJ2-7 | 14 | TRBV6-5 | NA | TGTGCCAGCAGTACCGGGACAGGGATCGGTAAGCAGTACTTC | CASSTGTGIGKQYF
NA | TRBJ2-5 | 14 | TRBV5-1 | NA | TGCGCCAGCAGCTTGTTAGCAGCGGGAGAGACCCAGTACTTC | CASSLLAAGETQYF
NA | TRBJ1-2 | 15 | TRBV7-3 | NA | TGTGCCAGCAGCCCCACGGGGGGCGCTAACTATGGCTACACCTTC | CASSPTGGANYGYTF
TRBD1 | TRBJ2-7 | 12 | TRBV7-9 | NA | TGTGCCAGCATCCGGACAGGGAACGAGCAGTACTTC | CASIRTGNEQYF
NA | TRBJ1-1 | 13 | TRBV6-1 | NA | TGTGCCAGCAGTGAACCGGGGAACACTGAAGCTTTCTTT | CASSEPGNTEAFF
NA | TRBJ2-4 | 14 | TRBV4-3 | NA | TGCGCCAGCAGTCCTGTACTAGCCAAAAACATTCAGTACTTC | CASSPVLAKNIQYF
NA | TRBJ2-5 | 15 | TRBV7-9 | NA | TGTGCCAGCAGCTTAGGGATGATCGAAGGGGAGACCCAGTACTTC | CASSLGMIEGETQYF
NA | TRBJ1-2 | 13 | TRBV5-8 | NA | TGTGCCAGCAGCTGGGAAAGGGACTATGGCTACACCTTC | CASSWERDYGYTF
NA | TRBJ2-2 | 16 | TRBV6-5 | NA | TGTGCCAGCAGTTACACGGGGACTTGGGGGTCCGGGGAGCTGTTTTTT | CASSYTGTWGSGELFF
NA | TRBJ2-1 | 15 | TRBV27 | few | TGTGCCAGCAGTTTAAGGCGGGGCCCAGACGATGAGCAGTTCTTC | CASSLRRGPDDEQFF
NA | TRBJ1-1 | 14 | TRBV23-1 | NA | TGCGCCAGCAGTCACATATATGGGGTTACTGAAGCTTTCTTT | CASSHIYGVTEAFF
NA | TRBJ1-1 | 13 | TRBV30 | once | TGTGCCTGGAGTCGTGGCTCGACCACTGAAGCTTTCTTT | CAWSRGSTTEAFF
NA | TRBJ2-3 | 12 | TRBV7-9 | NA | TGTGCCAGCAGCCAGAGGGGGGGTACGCAGTATTTT | CASSQRGGTQYF
NA | TRBJ1-2 | 13 | TRBV27 | NA | TGTGCCACTCGGGACGCAGGAAGGGGTGGCTACACCTTC | CATRDAGRGGYTF
NA | TRBJ1-2 | 16 | TRBV18 | NA | TGTGCCAGCTCACCAGGGGGGCACGGAACCTCATATGGCTACACCTTC | CASSPGGHGTSYGYTF
NA | TRBJ1-1 | 14 | TRBV14 | NA | TGTGCCAGCAGCCGATCGGGCATGAACACTGAAGCTTTCTTT | CASSRSGMNTEAFF
TRBD1 | TRBJ1-5 | 14 | TRBV7-2 | NA | TGTGCCAGCAGCTTCGACAGGGGGACTCAGCCCCAGCATTTT | CASSFDRGTQPQHF
TRBD2 | TRBJ2-3 | 15 | TRBV7-2 | NA | TGTGCCAGCAGCTTTCAGCGGGGGGGCACAGATACGCAGTATTTT | CASSFQRGGTDTQYF
NA | TRBJ1-1 | 14 | TRBV5-1 | NA | TGCGCCAGCAGCTTCACCGCCAGGGTTAATGAAGCTTTCTTT | CASSFTARVNEAFF
TRBD2 | TRBJ2-3 | 15 | TRBV6-6 | NA | TGTGCCAGCAGAGGACTAGCGGGGGCCGGGGATACGCAGTATTTT | CASRGLAGAGDTQYF
TRBD1 | TRBJ1-5 | 15 | TRBV7-2 | NA | TGTGCCAGCAGCCGCGGACAGGCGCGCAATCAGCCCCAGCATTTT | CASSRGQARNQPQHF
NA | TRBJ2-7 | 15 | TRBV7-9 | NA | TGTGCCAGCAGCGCCAGAGGGCAGGGAGTAGGTGAGCAGTACTTC | CASSARGQGVGEQYF
NA | TRBJ2-5 | 16 | TRBV7-6 | NA | TGTGCCAGCAGCTTATTACGAGCAGGGCGCGAAGAGACCCAGTACTTC | CASSLLRAGREETQYF
NA | TRBJ1-1 | 13 | TRBV9 | NA | TGTGCCAGCAGCGCCACAGGGAGGGGTGAAGCTTTCTTT | CASSATGRGEAFF
TRBD1 | TRBJ2-7 | 16 | TRBV6-1 | NA | TGTGCCAGCAGTGAAGCCCCGGGGACAGGGGTCTACGAGCAGTACTTC | CASSEAPGTGVYEQYF
TRBD1 | TRBJ2-7 | 15 | TRBV19 | NA | TGTGCCAGTAGAAGACAGGGCTCGAGCTCCTACGAGCAGTACTTC | CASRRQGSSSYEQYF
NA | TRBJ2-7 | 13 | TRBV18 | once | TGTGCCAGCTCACCCGTAAGGGTTGGCGAGCAGTACTTC | CASSPVRVGEQYF
TRBD1 | TRBJ2-7 | 15 | TRBV30 | NA | TGTGCCTTCACCGGGACAGGGTACTCCTCCTACGAGCAGTACTTC | CAFTGTGYSSYEQYF
TRBD1 | TRBJ2-7 | 15 | TRBV15 | NA | TGTGCCACCAGCAGAAGGACAGGGGTAGCCCACGAGCAGTACTTC | CATSRRTGVAHEQYF